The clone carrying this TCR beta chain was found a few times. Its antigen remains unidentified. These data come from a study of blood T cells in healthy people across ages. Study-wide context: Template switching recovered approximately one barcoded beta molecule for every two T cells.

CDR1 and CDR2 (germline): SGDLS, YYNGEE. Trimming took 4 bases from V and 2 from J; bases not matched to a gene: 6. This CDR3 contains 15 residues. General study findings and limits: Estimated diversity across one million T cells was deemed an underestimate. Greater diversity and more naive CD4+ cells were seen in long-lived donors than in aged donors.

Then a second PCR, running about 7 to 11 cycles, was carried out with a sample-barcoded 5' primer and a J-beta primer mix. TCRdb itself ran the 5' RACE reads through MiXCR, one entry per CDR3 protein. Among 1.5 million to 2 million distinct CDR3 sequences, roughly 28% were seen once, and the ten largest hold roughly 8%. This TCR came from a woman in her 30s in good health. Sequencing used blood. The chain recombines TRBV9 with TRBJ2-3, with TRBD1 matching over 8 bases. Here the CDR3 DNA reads TGTGCCAGCAGCTCTACAGGGGGTTACACAGATACGCAGTATTTT. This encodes CASSSTGGYTDTQYF.